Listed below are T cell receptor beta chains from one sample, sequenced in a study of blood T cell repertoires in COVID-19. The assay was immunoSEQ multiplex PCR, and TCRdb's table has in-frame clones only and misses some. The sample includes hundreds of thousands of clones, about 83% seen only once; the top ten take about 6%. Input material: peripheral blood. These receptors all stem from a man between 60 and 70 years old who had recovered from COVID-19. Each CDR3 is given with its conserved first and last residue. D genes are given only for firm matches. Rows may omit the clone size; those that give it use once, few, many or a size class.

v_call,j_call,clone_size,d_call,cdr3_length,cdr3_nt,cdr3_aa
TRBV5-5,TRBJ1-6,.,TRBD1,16,TGTGCCAGCAGCTTGGATGTGGACAGGCCCCATTCACCCCTCCACTTT,CASSLDVDRPHSPLHF
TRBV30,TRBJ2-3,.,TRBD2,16,TGTGCCTGGAGTGGGGGGACTAGCGCTAGCACAGATACGCAGTATTTT,CAWSGGTSASTDTQYF
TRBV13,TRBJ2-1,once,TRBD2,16,TGTGCCAGCAGCTTAAGACTAGCGGGGGGATACAATGAGCAGTTCTTC,CASSLRLAGGYNEQFF
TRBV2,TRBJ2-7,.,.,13,TGTGCCAGCAGTTCATACATGAACTACGAGCAGTACTTC,CASSSYMNYEQYF
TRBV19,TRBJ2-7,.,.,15,TGTGCCAGTACCATAAGCGGAGTTAACTCCTACGAGCAGTACTTC,CASTISGVNSYEQYF
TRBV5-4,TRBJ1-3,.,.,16,TGTGCCAGCAGCTTGGCGGACTCGAGCTCTGGAAACACCATATATTTT,CASSLADSSSGNTIYF
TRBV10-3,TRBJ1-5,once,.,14,TGTGCCATCAGTGCGGGGGTCGGCAATCAGCCCCAGCATTTT,CAISAGVGNQPQHF
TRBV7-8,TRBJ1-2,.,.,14,TGTGCCAGCAGCTTGGGAGTACAGGGCCATGGCTACACCTTC,CASSLGVQGHGYTF
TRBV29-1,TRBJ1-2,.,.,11,TGCAGCGTTGGCGAAAGCTATGGCTACACCTTC,CSVGESYGYTF
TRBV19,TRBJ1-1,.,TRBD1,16,TGTGCCAGTATTAGTGTTACGGGCAGGGGGACCTTGAGGGCTTTCTTT,CASISVTGRGTLRAFF
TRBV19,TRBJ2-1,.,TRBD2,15,TGTGCCAGCAGCCGAACTAGCGCCCTGGGGGATGAGCAGTTCTTC,CASSRTSALGDEQFF
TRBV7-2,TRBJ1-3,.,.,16,TGTGCCAGCAGCTTAGCGCAGGCAGGGTCTGGAAACACCATATATTTT,CASSLAQAGSGNTIYF
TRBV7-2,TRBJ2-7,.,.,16,TGTGCCAGCAGCTTAGAAATTAGCGGCCTTTCCTACGAGCAGTACTTC,CASSLEISGLSYEQYF
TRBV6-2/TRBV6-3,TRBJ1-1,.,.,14,TGTGCCAGCAGTTACTCGGCAAAGAACACTGAAGCTTTCTTT,CASSYSAKNTEAFF
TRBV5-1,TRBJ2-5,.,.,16,TGCGCCAGCAGCTTAACGGGTGTAGCCGCGGCGGAGACCCAGTACTTC,CASSLTGVAAAETQYF
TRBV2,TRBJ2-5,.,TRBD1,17,TGTGCCAGCAGGGAGACAGGGGGCGGCGCGAATCAAGAGACCCAGTACTTC,CASRETGGGANQETQYF
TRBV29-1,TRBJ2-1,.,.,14,TGCAGCGTTGAAGAGGGGAGCTCCTACAATGAGCAGTTCTTC,CSVEEGSSYNEQFF
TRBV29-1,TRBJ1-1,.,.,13,TGCAGCGTTGATGGACAGATAAACACTGAAGCTTTCTTT,CSVDGQINTEAFF
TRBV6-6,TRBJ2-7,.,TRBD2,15,TGTGCCAGCAGTAGTCCGGGACTAGCGACCGGCGGGCAGTACTTC,CASSSPGLATGGQYF
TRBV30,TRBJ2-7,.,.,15,TGTGCCTGGAGTGTACGGCGGGCAGGGGGGAGGGAGCAGTACTTC,CAWSVRRAGGREQYF
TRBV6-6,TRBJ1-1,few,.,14,TGTGCCAGCAGTTGGAGAGGGAGGAACACTGAAGCTTTCTTT,CASSWRGRNTEAFF
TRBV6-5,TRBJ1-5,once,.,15,TGTGCCAGCGGGCGGGGGGTATCAGGCAATCAGCCCCAGCATTTT,CASGRGVSGNQPQHF
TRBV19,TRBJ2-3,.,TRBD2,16,TGTGCCAGTAGTATCCACGGACTAGCGGGGGGGGATACGCAGTATTTT,CASSIHGLAGGDTQYF
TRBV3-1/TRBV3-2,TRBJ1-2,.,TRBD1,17,TGTGCCAGCAGCAAGACTGGGACAGGGGGTCTGGACTATGGCTACACCTTC,CASSKTGTGGLDYGYTF
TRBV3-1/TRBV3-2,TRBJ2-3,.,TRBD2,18,TGTGCCAGCAGCCAAGATGGAGGCGGGGGGGCGCTCAAAGATACGCAGTATTTT,CASSQDGGGGALKDTQYF
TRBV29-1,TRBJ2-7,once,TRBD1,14,TGCAGCGTCGCCACTCACAGGGGTTTACGCGAGCAGTACTTC,CSVATHRGLREQYF
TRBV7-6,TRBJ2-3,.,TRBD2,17,TGTGCCAGCAGCTTACTCGGGACTAGCGGGGCCCCAGATACGCAGTATTTT,CASSLLGTSGAPDTQYF
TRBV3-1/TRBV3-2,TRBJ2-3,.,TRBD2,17,TGTGCCAGCAGCCAAGATGTCGGCGGGGGGGCTTCAGATACGCAGTATTTT,CASSQDVGGGASDTQYF
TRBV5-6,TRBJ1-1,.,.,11,TGTGCCAGCAGCCGACAATCCGAAGCTTTCTTT,CASSRQSEAFF
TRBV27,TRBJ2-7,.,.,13,TGTGCCAGCAGGCGGGGTGGTCCCTACGAGCAGTACTTC,CASRRGGPYEQYF
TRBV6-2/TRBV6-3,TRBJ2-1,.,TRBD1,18,TGTGCCAGCAGTTACTCACCCACAGGGGGCAGGTCAACTCATGAGCAGTTCTTC,CASSYSPTGGRSTHEQFF
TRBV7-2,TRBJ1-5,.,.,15,TGTGCCAGCAGCTTAGGCGGGACTCCCAATCAGCCCCAGCATTTT,CASSLGGTPNQPQHF
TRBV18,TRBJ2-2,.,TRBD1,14,TGTGCCAGCTCAGCTTTACAGGGGGCCGGGGAGCTGTTTTTT,CASSALQGAGELFF
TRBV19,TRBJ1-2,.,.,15,TGTGCCAGTAGTATAGATCATCAAGGGGTTTATGGCTACACCTTC,CASSIDHQGVYGYTF
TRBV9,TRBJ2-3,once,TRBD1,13,TGTGCCAGCAGCGCGGGGACAGGAGATACGCAGTATTTT,CASSAGTGDTQYF
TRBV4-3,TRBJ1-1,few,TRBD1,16,TGCGCCAGCAGCCCCCTCGTGGGGACAGCTAACACTGAAGCTTTCTTT,CASSPLVGTANTEAFF
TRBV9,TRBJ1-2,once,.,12,TGTGCCAGCAGCGTTACGACCGGACGGGAAACCTTC,CASSVTTGRETF
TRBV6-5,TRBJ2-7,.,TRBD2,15,TGTGCCAGCAGTTACTCAAAGCGGGAGTATCACGAGCAGTACTTC,CASSYSKREYHEQYF
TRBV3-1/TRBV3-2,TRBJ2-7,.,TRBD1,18,TGTGCCAGCAAAGCACAAGGGAGGGACAGGGCCCCCTTGGACGAGCAGTACTTC,CASKAQGRDRAPLDEQYF
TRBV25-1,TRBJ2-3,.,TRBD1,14,TGTGCCAGCAGCTCCGGGACAGGGGGAGATACGCAGTATTTT,CASSSGTGGDTQYF
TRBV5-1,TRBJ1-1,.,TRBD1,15,TGCGCCAGCAGCACCCGGACAGGGGAGGACACTGAAGCTTTCTTT,CASSTRTGEDTEAFF
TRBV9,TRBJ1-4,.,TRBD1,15,TGTGCCAGCAGCGCGGGAGGGACAGTGGGTGAAAAACTGTTTTTT,CASSAGGTVGEKLFF
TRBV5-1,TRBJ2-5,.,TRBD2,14,TGCGCCACCGTCATACTAGCGCCGCAAGAGACCCAGTACTTC,CATVILAPQETQYF
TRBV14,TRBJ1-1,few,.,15,TGTGCCAGCAGCCAGTACAGGGTCTGGGACACTGAAGCTTTCTTT,CASSQYRVWDTEAFF
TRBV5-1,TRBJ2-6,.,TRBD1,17,TGCGCCAGCAGGGCGGGACAGGGGTCTTCTGGGGCCAACGTCCTGACTTTC,CASRAGQGSSGANVLTF
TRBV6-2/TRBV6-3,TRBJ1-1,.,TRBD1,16,TGTGCCAGCAGTCGAATAAACAGGGGCCCGAACACTGAAGCTTTCTTT,CASSRINRGPNTEAFF
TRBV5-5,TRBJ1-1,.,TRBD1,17,TGTGCCAGCAGCTTAGGGGTGACAGGGATTGGTGGCACTGAAGCTTTCTTT,CASSLGVTGIGGTEAFF
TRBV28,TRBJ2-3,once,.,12,TGTGCCAGCAGGGACGGGGTTTATACGCAGTATTTT,CASRDGVYTQYF
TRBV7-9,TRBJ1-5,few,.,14,TGTGCCAGCAGCTTAGGCGGGGGGCACCAGCCCCAGCATTTT,CASSLGGGHQPQHF
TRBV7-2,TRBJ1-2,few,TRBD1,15,TGTGCCAGCAGCTTAGGAGGACAGGGAGGATTTGGCTACACCTTC,CASSLGGQGGFGYTF
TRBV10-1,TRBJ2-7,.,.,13,TGCGCCAGCAGTGAGTCAGGGGCCTACGAGCAGTACTTC,CASSESGAYEQYF
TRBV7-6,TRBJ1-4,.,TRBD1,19,TGTGCCAGCAGCCCCCACGGGACAGGCGGGTTTAGGGCAGATGAAAAACTGTTTTTT,CASSPHGTGGFRADEKLFF
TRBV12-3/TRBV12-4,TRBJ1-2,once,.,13,TGTGCCAGCAGCCCTCAGGAAGGTCACGGCTACACCTTC,CASSPQEGHGYTF
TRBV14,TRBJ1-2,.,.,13,TGTGCCAGCAGCCAAGATTACAGCTATGGCTACACCTTC,CASSQDYSYGYTF